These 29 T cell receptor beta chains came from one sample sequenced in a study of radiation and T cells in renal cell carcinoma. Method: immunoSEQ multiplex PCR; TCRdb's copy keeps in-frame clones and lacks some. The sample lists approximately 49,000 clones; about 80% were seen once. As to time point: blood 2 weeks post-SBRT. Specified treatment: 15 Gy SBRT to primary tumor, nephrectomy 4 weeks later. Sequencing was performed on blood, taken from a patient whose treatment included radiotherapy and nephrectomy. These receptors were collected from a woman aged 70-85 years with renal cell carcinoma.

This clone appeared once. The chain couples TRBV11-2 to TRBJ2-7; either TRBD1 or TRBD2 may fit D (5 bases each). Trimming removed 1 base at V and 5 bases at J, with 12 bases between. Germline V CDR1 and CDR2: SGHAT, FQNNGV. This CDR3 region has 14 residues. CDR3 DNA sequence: TGTGCCAGCAGCTTAGTGGGGGTGAGGCACGAGCAGTACTTC. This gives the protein CASSLVGVRHEQYF.

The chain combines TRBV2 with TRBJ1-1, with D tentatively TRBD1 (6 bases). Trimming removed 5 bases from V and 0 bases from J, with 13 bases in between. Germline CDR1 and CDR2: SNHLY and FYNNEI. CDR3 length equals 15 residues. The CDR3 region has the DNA TGTGCCAGCAGTCCCTCTGGACAGCTGAACACTGAAGCTTTCTTT. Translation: CASSPSGQLNTEAFF.

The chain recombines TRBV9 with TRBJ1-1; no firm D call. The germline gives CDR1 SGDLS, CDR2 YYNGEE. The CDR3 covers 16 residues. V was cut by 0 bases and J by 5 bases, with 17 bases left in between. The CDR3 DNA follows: TGTGCCAGCAGCGTAGAGTCGATGGGGATGGGGACTGAAGCTTTCTTT. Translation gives CASSVESMGMGTEAFF.

The CDR3 spells CASSRTGGSPYEQYF. The CDR3 DNA is TGTGCCAGCAGCCGGACGGGGGGAAGTCCCTACGAGCAGTACTTC. The chain recombines TRBV5-5 with TRBJ2-7; 7 positions match TRBD2. Looked up from germline, CDR1 is SGHKS and CDR2 is YYEKEE (reference sequence). V shed 4 bases and J 2 bases; nucleotides not matched to a gene: 9. There are 15 residues in the CDR3. The whole variable domain, filled in from reference TRBV5-5 and TRBJ2-7, reads DAGVTQSPTHLIKTRGQQVTLRCSPISGHKSVSWYQQVLGQGPQFIFQYYEKEERGRGNFPDRFSARQFPNYSSELNVNALLLGDSALYLCASSRTGGSPYEQYFGPGTRLTVT.

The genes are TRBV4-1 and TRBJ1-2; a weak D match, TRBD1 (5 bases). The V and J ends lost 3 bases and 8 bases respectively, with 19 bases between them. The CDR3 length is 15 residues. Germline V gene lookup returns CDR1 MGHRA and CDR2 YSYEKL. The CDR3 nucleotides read TGCGCCAGCAGCCATATCCGGACGGGGGAAGGAGGCTACACCTTC. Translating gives CASSHIRTGEGGYTF.

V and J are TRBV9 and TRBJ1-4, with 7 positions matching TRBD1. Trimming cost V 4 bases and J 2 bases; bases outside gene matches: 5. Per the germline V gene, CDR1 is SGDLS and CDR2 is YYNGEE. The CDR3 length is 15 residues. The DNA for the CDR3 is TGTGCCAGCAGCCCAGGGGGGGGGACTAATGAAAAACTGTTTTTT. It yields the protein CASSPGGGTNEKLFF.

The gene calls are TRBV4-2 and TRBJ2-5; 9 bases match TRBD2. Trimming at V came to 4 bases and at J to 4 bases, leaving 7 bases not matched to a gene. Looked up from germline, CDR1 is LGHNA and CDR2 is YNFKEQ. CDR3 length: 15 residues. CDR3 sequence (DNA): TGTGCCAGCAGCCTTAGACTAGCGGCAGGAGAGACCCAGTACTTC. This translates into CASSLRLAAGETQYF.

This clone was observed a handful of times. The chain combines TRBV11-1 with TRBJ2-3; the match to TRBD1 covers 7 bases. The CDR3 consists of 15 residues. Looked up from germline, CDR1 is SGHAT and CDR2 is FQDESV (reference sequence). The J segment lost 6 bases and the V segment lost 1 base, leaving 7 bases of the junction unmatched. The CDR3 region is CASSLGTGLVDTQYF. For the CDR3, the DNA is TGTGCCAGCAGCTTAGGGACAGGCCTCGTGGATACGCAGTATTTT. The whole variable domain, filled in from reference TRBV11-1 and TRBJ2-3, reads EAEVAQSPRYKITEKSQAVAFWCDPISGHATLYWYRQILGQGPELLVQFQDESVVDDSQLPKDRFSAERLKGVDSTLKIQPAELGDSAMYLCASSLGTGLVDTQYFGPGTRLTVL.

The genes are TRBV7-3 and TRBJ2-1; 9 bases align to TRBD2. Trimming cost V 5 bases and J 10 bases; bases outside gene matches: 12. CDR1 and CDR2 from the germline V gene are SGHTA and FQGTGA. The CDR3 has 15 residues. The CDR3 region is CASSPSGAPILEQFF. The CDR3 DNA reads TGTGCCAGCAGCCCTAGCGGGGCCCCTATTCTCGAGCAGTTCTTC.

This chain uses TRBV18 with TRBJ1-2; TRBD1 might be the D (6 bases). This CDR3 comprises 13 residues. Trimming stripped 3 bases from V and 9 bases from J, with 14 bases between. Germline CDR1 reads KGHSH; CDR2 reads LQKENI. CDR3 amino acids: CASSPNRELSYTF. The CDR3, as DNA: TGTGCCAGCTCACCCAACAGGGAGCTAAGCTACACCTTC.

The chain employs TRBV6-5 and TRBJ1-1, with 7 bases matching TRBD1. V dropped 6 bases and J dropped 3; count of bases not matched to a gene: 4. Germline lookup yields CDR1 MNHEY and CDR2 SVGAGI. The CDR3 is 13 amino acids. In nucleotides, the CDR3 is TGTGCCAGCAGGACTCAGGGGGACACTGAAGCTTTCTTT. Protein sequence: CASRTQGDTEAFF.

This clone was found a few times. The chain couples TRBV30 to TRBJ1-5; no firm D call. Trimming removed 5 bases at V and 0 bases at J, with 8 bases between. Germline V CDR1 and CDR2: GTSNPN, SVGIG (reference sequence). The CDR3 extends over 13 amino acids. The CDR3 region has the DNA TGTGCCTGGGGAAGGGATAGCAATCAGCCCCAGCATTTT. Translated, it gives CAWGRDSNQPQHF.

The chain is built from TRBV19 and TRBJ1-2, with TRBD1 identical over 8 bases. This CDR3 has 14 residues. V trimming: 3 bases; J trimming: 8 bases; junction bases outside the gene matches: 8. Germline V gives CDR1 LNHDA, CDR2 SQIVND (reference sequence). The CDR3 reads CASSIGRGRRGYTF. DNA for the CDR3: TGTGCCAGTAGTATCGGCAGGGGGCGTCGGGGCTACACCTTC.

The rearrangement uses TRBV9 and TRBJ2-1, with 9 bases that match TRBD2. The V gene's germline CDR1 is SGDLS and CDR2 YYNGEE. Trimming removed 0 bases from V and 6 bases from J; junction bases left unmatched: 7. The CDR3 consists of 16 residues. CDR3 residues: CASSVATAGGSNEQFF. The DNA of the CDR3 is TGTGCCAGCAGCGTAGCTACGGCGGGAGGGAGCAATGAGCAGTTCTTC.

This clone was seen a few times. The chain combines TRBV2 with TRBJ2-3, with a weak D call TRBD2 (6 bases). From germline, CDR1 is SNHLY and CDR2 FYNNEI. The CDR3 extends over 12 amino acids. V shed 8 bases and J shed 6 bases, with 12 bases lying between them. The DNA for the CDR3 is TGTGCCAGCTCGGAGGGTCCGGATACGCAGTATTTT. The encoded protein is CASSEGPDTQYF.

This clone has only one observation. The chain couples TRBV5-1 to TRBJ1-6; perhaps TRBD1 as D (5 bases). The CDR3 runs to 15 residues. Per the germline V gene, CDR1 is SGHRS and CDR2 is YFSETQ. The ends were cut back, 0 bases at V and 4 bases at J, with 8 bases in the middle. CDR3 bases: TGCGCCAGCAGCTTGGCCGGGGGATATAATTCACCCCTCCACTTT. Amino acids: CASSLAGGYNSPLHF.

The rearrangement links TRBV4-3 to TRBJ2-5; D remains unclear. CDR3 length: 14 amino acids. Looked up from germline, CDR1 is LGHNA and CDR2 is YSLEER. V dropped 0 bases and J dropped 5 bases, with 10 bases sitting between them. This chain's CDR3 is CASSQDLTSETQYF. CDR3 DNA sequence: TGCGCCAGCAGCCAAGATCTAACTTCTGAGACCCAGTACTTC.

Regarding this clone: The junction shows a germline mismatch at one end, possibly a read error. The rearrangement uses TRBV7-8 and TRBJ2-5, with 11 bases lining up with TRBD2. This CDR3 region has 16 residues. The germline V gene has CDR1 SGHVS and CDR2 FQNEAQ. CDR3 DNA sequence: TGTGCCAGCAGCGTAGCGGGGGGGCGCTGGAAAAAGACCCAGTACTTC. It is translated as CASSVAGGRWKKTQYF.

CDR3: CASSEQHNEKLFF. In nucleotides, the CDR3 is TGTGCCAGCAGTGAACAGCATAATGAAAAACTGTTTTTT. The chain employs TRBV6-1 and TRBJ1-4; D gene uncertain. V lost 2 bases and J lost 4, with 5 bases in between. The V gene's germline CDR1 is MNHNS and CDR2 SASEGT. This CDR3 spans 13 amino acids.

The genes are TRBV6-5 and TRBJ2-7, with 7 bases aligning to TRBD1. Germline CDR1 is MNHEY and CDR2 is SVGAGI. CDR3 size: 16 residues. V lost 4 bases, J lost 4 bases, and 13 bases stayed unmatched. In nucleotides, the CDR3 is TGTGCCAGCAGTTCCATGCGACAGGGCCCCACTTACGAGCAGTACTTC. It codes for CASSSMRQGPTYEQYF.

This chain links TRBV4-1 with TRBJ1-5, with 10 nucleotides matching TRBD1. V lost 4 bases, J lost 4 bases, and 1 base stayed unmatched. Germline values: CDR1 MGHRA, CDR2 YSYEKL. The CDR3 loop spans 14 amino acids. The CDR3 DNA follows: TGCGCCAGCAGCCTGGACAGGGGGAATCAGCCCCAGCATTTT. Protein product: CASSLDRGNQPQHF.

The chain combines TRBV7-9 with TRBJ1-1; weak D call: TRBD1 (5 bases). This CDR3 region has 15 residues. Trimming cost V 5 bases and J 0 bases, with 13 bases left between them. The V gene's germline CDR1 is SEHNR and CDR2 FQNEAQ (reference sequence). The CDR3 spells CASSSPRDLNTEAFF. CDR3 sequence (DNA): TGTGCCAGCAGCAGCCCCAGGGATCTGAACACTGAAGCTTTCTTT.

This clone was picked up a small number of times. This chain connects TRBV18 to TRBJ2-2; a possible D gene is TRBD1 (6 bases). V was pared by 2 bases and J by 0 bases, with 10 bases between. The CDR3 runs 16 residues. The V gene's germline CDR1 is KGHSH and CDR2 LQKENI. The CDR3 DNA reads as TGTGCCAGCTCACCATTGGACAGAGCGAACACCGGGGAGCTGTTTTTT. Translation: CASSPLDRANTGELFF.

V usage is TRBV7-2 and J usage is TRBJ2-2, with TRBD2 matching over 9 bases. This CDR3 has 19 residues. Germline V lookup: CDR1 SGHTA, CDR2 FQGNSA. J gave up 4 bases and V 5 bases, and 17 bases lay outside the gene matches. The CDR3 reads CASSHYPLLSGRSTGELFF. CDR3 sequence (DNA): TGTGCCAGCAGCCACTATCCACTCCTTAGCGGGAGAAGCACCGGGGAGCTGTTTTTT.

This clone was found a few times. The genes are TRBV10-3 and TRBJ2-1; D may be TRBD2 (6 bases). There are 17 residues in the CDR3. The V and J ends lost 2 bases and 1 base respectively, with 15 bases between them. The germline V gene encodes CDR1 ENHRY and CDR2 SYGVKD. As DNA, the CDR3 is TGTGCCATCAGTGAGCCCCCAACCGGGACTTCCTACAATGAGCAGTTCTTC. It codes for CAISEPPTGTSYNEQFF.

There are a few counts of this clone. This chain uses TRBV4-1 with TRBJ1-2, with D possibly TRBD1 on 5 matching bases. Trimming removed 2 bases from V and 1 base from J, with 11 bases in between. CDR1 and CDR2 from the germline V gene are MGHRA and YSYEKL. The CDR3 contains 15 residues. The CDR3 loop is CASSQSDSINYGYTF. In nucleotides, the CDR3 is TGCGCCAGCAGCCAATCCGACAGTATTAACTATGGCTACACCTTC.

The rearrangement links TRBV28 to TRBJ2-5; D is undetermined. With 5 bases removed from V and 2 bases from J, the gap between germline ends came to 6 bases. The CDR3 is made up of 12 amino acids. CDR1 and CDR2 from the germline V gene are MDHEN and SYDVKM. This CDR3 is CASSSGQETQYF. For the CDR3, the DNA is TGTGCCAGCAGTAGTGGACAAGAGACCCAGTACTTC.

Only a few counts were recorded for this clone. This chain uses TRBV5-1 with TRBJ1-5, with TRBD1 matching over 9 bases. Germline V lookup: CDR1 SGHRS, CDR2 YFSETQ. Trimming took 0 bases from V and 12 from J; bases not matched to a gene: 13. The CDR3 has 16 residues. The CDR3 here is CASSLGPGQGGEHQHF. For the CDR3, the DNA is TGCGCCAGCAGCTTGGGGCCGGGACAGGGAGGTGAGCACCAGCATTTT.

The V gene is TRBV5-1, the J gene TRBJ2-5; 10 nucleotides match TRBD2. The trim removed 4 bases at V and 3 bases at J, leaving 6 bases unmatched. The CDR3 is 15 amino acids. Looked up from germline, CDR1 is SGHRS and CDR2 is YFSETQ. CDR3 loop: CASSTASGREETQYF. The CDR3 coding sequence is TGCGCCAGCAGCACAGCTAGCGGGAGAGAAGAGACCCAGTACTTC.